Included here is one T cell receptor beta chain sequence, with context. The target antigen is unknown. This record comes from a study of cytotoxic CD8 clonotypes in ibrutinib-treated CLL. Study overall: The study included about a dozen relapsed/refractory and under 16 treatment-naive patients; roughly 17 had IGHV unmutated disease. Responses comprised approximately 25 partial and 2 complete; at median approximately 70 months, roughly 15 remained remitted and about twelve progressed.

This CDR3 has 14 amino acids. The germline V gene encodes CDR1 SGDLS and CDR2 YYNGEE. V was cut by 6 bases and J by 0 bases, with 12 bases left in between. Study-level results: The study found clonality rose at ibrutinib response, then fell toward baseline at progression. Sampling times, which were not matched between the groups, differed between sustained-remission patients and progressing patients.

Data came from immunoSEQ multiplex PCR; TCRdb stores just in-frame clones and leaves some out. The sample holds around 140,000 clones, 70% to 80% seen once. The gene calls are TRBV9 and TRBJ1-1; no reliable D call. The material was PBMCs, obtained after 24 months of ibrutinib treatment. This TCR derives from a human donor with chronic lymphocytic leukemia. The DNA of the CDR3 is TGTGCCAGCACCCGCAGTTCTCTGAACACTGAAGCTTTCTTT. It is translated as CASTRSSLNTEAFF.